These 7 T cell receptor beta chains were sequenced from one sample in a study of CD8+ T cells in alopecia areata. RNA extraction was followed by reverse transcription into cDNA, which acted as the sequencing template. Method: immunoSEQ multiplex PCR; TCRdb's copy keeps in-frame clones and lacks some. The sample lists some 150,000 clones, more than 45% seen once, with roughly a fifth in the top ten. The sample in question was CD8+ T cells sorted from blood, obtained at week 0. Every receptor here comes from a human donor with alopecia areata.

This chain joins TRBV4-3 and TRBJ2-6; D not resolved. The V and J ends lost 0 bases and 0 bases respectively, with 9 bases between them. The V gene's germline CDR1 is LGHNA and CDR2 YSLEER. The CDR3 runs 17 residues. The CDR3 is CASSQDRKGSGANVLTF. The CDR3 nucleotides read TGCGCCAGCAGCCAAGATCGGAAGGGCTCTGGGGCCAACGTCCTGACTTTC.

V and J are TRBV2 and TRBJ1-6, with D unresolved. The CDR3 is made up of 16 amino acids. Trimming removed 2 bases from V and 0 bases from J, with 8 bases in between. Germline V gene data show CDR1 as SNHLY and CDR2 as FYNNEI. In nucleotides, the CDR3 is TGTGCCAGCAGTGAAACCTACAGCTCCTATAATTCACCCCTCCACTTT. Protein: CASSETYSSYNSPLHF.

The chain joins TRBV30 to TRBJ1-1, with D uncertain. CDR1 and CDR2 (germline): GTSNPN, SVGIG (reference sequence). The CDR3 covers 13 residues. The V end lost 4 bases, the J end lost 5 bases, and 14 bases lay between the germline ends. CDR3 residues: CAWKREMWTEAFF. CDR3 nucleotides: TGTGCCTGGAAGCGTGAAATGTGGACTGAAGCTTTCTTT.

The chain has TRBV7-2 and TRBJ1-1; TRBD1 aligns across 7 bases. The CDR3 has 12 residues. V lost 5 bases to trimming and J lost 8 bases; unmatched junction nucleotides: 5. Germline assignment: CDR1 SGHTA and CDR2 FQGNSA. The CDR3: CASSGDRPEAFF. The CDR3 DNA sequence: TGTGCCAGCAGCGGGGACAGACCAGAAGCTTTCTTT.

The chain links TRBV27 to TRBJ2-7; no reliable D call. This CDR3 has 14 residues. Trimming left V 0 bases short and J 2 bases short, with 8 bases between. Germline values: CDR1 MNHEY, CDR2 SMNVEV (reference sequence). CDR3 residues: CASSLSTGTYEQYF. The CDR3 DNA reads TGTGCCAGCAGTTTATCAACTGGGACCTACGAGCAGTACTTC.

The chain joins TRBV25-1 to TRBJ1-1; D not certain. The CDR3 is 12 residues long. V gave up 6 bases and J gave up 1 base, with 6 bases separating them. Germline CDR1 reads MGHDK; CDR2 reads SYGVNS. Written as DNA, the CDR3 is TGTGCCAGCAGATCGGGGAACACTGAAGCTTTCTTT. It specifies CASRSGNTEAFF.

This chain joins TRBV10-3 and TRBJ2-7; weak D call: TRBD1 (5 bases). The length of the CDR3 is 14 residues. The V and J ends lost 0 bases and 5 bases respectively, with 11 bases between them. Per germline, CDR1 ENHRY and CDR2 SYGVKD. CDR3 nucleotide sequence: TGTGCCATCAGTGAGTCGAAGGGGCCGGACGAGCAGTACTTC. Residues: CAISESKGPDEQYF.